This is a list of T cell receptor beta chains from one sample in a study of Graves' ophthalmopathy and Graves' hyperthyroidism. Via MiXCR, TCRdb re-called the multiplex PCR reads, giving one row per CDR3 protein. Among 200,000 to 250,000 distinct CDR3 sequences listed, 25% to 35% were seen once. The sample was peripheral blood. Receptors were obtained from a man in his fifties or sixties with Graves' ophthalmopathy. The CDR3 runs from the conserved cysteine through the conserved F or W. Each record gives: V gene, J gene, CDR3 protein.

v_call: TRBV18; j_call: TRBJ2-7; cdr3_aa: CASSPPSGAYEQYF
v_call: TRBV6-2/TRBV6-3; j_call: TRBJ2-2; cdr3_aa: CASSYSQAANTGELFF
v_call: TRBV27; j_call: TRBJ2-7; cdr3_aa: CASYSTGVGEQYF
v_call: TRBV6-2/TRBV6-3; j_call: TRBJ2-6; cdr3_aa: CASRRTESSGANVLTF
v_call: TRBV28; j_call: TRBJ2-7; cdr3_aa: CASSAQGASNYEQYF
v_call: TRBV28; j_call: TRBJ2-7; cdr3_aa: CASKTGTTLYEQYF
v_call: TRBV7-3; j_call: TRBJ1-1; cdr3_aa: CASSSQGMNTEAFF
v_call: TRBV11-2; j_call: TRBJ1-1; cdr3_aa: CASRQTSYTEAFF
v_call: TRBV11-1; j_call: TRBJ1-2; cdr3_aa: CASSFRTGQANYGYTF
v_call: TRBV28; j_call: TRBJ1-5; cdr3_aa: CASNTGGLPQHF
v_call: TRBV13; j_call: TRBJ2-2; cdr3_aa: CASSPSSRVNTGELFF
v_call: TRBV12-3/TRBV12-4; j_call: TRBJ1-1; cdr3_aa: CASSLQTVNTEAFF
v_call: TRBV7-9; j_call: TRBJ2-5; cdr3_aa: CASSQDRYQETQYF
v_call: TRBV20-1; j_call: TRBJ1-5; cdr3_aa: CSARVGQGTHQPQHF
v_call: TRBV28; j_call: TRBJ1-2; cdr3_aa: CASSLPGQGAGYTF
v_call: TRBV2; j_call: TRBJ2-5; cdr3_aa: CASRTDQETQYF
v_call: TRBV6-5; j_call: TRBJ2-7; cdr3_aa: CASSYSSSAYEQYF
v_call: TRBV6-4; j_call: TRBJ2-5; cdr3_aa: CASSLAGRPETQYF
v_call: TRBV6-2/TRBV6-3; j_call: TRBJ2-7; cdr3_aa: CASSPPGGLLEQYF
v_call: TRBV12-3/TRBV12-4; j_call: TRBJ2-7; cdr3_aa: CASSTSGRGSYEQYF
v_call: TRBV20-1; j_call: TRBJ1-5; cdr3_aa: CSASWGGSQPQHF
v_call: TRBV12-3/TRBV12-4; j_call: TRBJ1-1; cdr3_aa: CASSFTVGTEAFF
v_call: TRBV7-8; j_call: TRBJ2-7; cdr3_aa: CASSLPGTGSEQYF
v_call: TRBV6-1; j_call: TRBJ1-1; cdr3_aa: CASRRTGECAFF
v_call: TRBV6-1; j_call: TRBJ2-7; cdr3_aa: CASSGEQYF